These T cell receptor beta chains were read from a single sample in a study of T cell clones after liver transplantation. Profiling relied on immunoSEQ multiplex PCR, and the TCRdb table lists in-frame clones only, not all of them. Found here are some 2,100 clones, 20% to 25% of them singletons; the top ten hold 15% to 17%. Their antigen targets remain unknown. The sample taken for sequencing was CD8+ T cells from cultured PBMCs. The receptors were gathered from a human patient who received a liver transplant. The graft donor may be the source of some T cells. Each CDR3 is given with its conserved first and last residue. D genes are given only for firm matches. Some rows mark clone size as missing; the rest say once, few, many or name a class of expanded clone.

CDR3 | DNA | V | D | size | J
CASSVDGTGDNEQFF | TGTGCCAGCAGCGTAGATGGGACAGGGGACAATGAGCAGTTCTTC | TRBV9 | TRBD1 | large | TRBJ2-1
CASSLRGDPVYEQYF | TGTGCCAGCAGCTTGAGGGGGGATCCCGTCTACGAGCAGTACTTC | TRBV5-1 | - | - | TRBJ2-7
CASSFRTDIVYGYTF | TGTGCCAGCAGCTTTCGGACAGACATAGTCTATGGCTACACCTTC | TRBV7-9 | - | - | TRBJ1-2
CASSEAGTSGSYEQYF | TGTGCCAGCAGTGAAGCGGGGACTAGCGGGTCTTACGAGCAGTACTTC | TRBV6-1 | TRBD2 | medium-sized | TRBJ2-7
CASSYSMGAPEAFF | TGTGCCAGCAGTTACTCGATGGGGGCCCCTGAAGCTTTCTTT | TRBV6-5 | - | large | TRBJ1-1
CASSDQPDSTDTQYF | TGTGCCAGCAGCGACCAACCGGACAGCACAGATACGCAGTATTTT | TRBV9 | - | few | TRBJ2-3
CASSQEGVGSGQPQHF | TGCGCCAGCAGCCAAGAGGGGGTGGGCTCCGGTCAGCCCCAGCATTTT | TRBV4-3 | - | - | TRBJ1-5
CASGAEWDRGTEAFF | TGTGCTAGTGGAGCTGAGTGGGACAGGGGGACTGAAGCTTTCTTT | TRBV12-5 | TRBD1 | - | TRBJ1-1
CASSSRTAGSGTEAFF | TGTGCCAGCAGTTCCCGGACAGCGGGGTCGGGCACTGAAGCTTTCTTT | TRBV28 | - | - | TRBJ1-1
CASSLGAIRGHYGYTF | TGTGCCAGCAGTCTGGGGGCCATCAGGGGGCACTATGGCTACACCTTC | TRBV28 | TRBD1 | - | TRBJ1-2
CASKPSREYKSRANVLTF | TGTGCCAGCAAGCCTAGCAGAGAGTACAAAAGTCGGGCCAACGTCCTGACTTTC | TRBV5-2 | - | - | TRBJ2-6
CASGPRNYGYTF | TGTGCCAGCGGGCCCAGAAACTATGGCTACACCTTC | TRBV14 | - | - | TRBJ1-2
CASSWTSGEYQETQYF | TGTGCCAGCAGTTGGACTAGCGGAGAGTACCAAGAGACCCAGTACTTC | TRBV7-2 | TRBD2 | few | TRBJ2-5
CASSSTSGEVNTEAFF | TGTGCCAGCAGCTCGACCTCGGGAGAGGTGAACACTGAAGCTTTCTTT | TRBV11-3 | - | - | TRBJ1-1
CASSQGGTAYEQYF | TGTGCCAGCAGTCAAGGGGGAACAGCCTACGAGCAGTACTTC | TRBV7-9 | - | medium-sized | TRBJ2-7
CASSPGTGRNTGELFF | TGCGCCAGCAGTCCCGGGACAGGGAGGAACACCGGGGAGCTGTTTTTT | TRBV10-2 | TRBD1 | - | TRBJ2-2
CAWSESSGNTIYF | TGTGCCTGGAGTGAAAGCTCTGGAAACACCATATATTTT | TRBV30 | - | - | TRBJ1-3
CASSFTGPVYEQYF | TGTGCCAGCAGTTTTACGGGACCTGTCTACGAGCAGTACTTC | TRBV28 | - | few | TRBJ2-7
CASSRGGNQPQHF | TGTGCCAGCAGCCGGGGCGGCAATCAGCCCCAGCATTTT | TRBV9 | - | hyperexpanded | TRBJ1-5
CASSQGLGQFF | TGCGCCAGCAGCCAAGGGTTGGGGCAGTTCTTC | TRBV4-1 | - | - | TRBJ2-1
CASTEGNQPQHF | TGTGCCAGTACTGAGGGCAATCAGCCCCAGCATTTT | TRBV19 | - | large | TRBJ1-5
CASSWWTSGRLVYEQYF | TGTGCCAGCAGCTGGTGGACTAGCGGGAGATTGGTGTACGAGCAGTACTTC | TRBV5-4 | TRBD2 | few | TRBJ2-7
CASSSLTGGYEQYF | TGTGCCAGCAGTTCCCTGACAGGGGGGTACGAGCAGTACTTC | TRBV27 | TRBD1 | medium-sized | TRBJ2-7
CASSLEETQYF | TGCGCCAGCAGCTTGGAAGAGACCCAGTACTTC | TRBV5-1 | - | - | TRBJ2-5
CASSLLGTPSYNEQFF | TGTGCCAGCAGCTTGTTGGGGACGCCGTCCTACAATGAGCAGTTCTTC | TRBV5-7 | - | few | TRBJ2-1
CASSLAGAAYEQYF | TGTGCCAGCAGCTTAGCGGGGGCGGCCTACGAGCAGTACTTC | TRBV11-1 | - | - | TRBJ2-7
CASSLTAGEGGPYGYTF | TGTGCCAGCAGCTTAACAGCGGGCGAGGGGGGACCCTATGGCTACACCTTC | TRBV7-9 | - | - | TRBJ1-2
CASSDRASGNEQFF | TGTGCCAGCAGTGACAGGGCTTCCGGCAATGAGCAGTTCTTC | TRBV27 | TRBD1 | - | TRBJ2-1
CASSYSMGAPEAFF | TGTGCCAGCAGTTACTCGATGGGGGCCCCTGAAGCTTTCTTT | TRBV6-6 | - | few | TRBJ1-1
CASRGKSGTYEQYF | TGTGCCAGCAGGGGTAAGAGCGGGACCTACGAGCAGTACTTC | TRBV28 | TRBD2 | once | TRBJ2-7
CASSQPSFYGYTF | TGCGCCAGCAGCCAACCGAGCTTCTATGGCTACACCTTC | TRBV4-1 | - | few | TRBJ1-2
CASSPYPNTEAFF | TGTGCCAGCAGCCCATACCCAAACACTGAAGCTTTCTTT | TRBV28 | - | large | TRBJ1-1
CASSVWGQLRETQYF | TGTGCCAGCAGCGTATGGGGACAACTACGGGAGACCCAGTACTTC | TRBV11-2 | - | - | TRBJ2-5
CASSGDRVRYEQYF | TGTGCCAGCAGCGGGGACAGGGTACGGTACGAGCAGTACTTC | TRBV7-9 | TRBD1 | few | TRBJ2-7
CASSLVHRSTSYEQYF | TGCGCCAGCAGCTTGGTTCACAGATCAACTTCCTACGAGCAGTACTTC | TRBV5-1 | - | - | TRBJ2-7
CAIIRLTNTGELFF | TGTGCCATCATCAGGCTAACGAACACCGGGGAGCTGTTTTTT | TRBV7-9 | - | - | TRBJ2-2
CASRKTGTPQYYGYTF | TGTGCCAGCAGGAAGACAGGGACGCCACAGTACTATGGCTACACCTTC | TRBV5-7 | TRBD1 | - | TRBJ1-2
CASSIGVWGYGYTF | TGTGCCAGCAGCATCGGAGTATGGGGCTATGGCTACACCTTC | TRBV11-2 | - | few | TRBJ1-2
CASSGDRVRYEQYF | TGTGCCAGCAGCGGGGACAGGGTACGGTACGAGCAGTACTTC | TRBV7-9 | TRBD1 | large | TRBJ2-7
CASSQEASGRRWEQYF | TGTGCCAGCAGCCAAGAGGCAAGCGGGAGAAGGTGGGAGCAGTACTTC | TRBV4-2 | TRBD2 | large | TRBJ2-7
CAWSVLGLGTQYF | TGTGCCTGGAGTGTACTAGGGCTTGGGACCCAGTACTTC | TRBV30 | - | medium-sized | TRBJ2-5
CASRSSGSPYGYTF | TGTGCCAGCAGGTCTTCAGGGAGCCCCTATGGCTACACCTTC | TRBV10-3 | - | - | TRBJ1-2
CASSPGQGAYEQYF | TGTGCCAGCAGCCCCGGACAGGGGGCCTACGAGCAGTACTTC | TRBV11-3 | TRBD1 | few | TRBJ2-7
CASSYFGTGPYEQYF | TGTGCCAGCAGTTACTTCGGGACAGGGCCCTACGAGCAGTACTTC | TRBV6-9 | TRBD1 | few | TRBJ2-7
CASSLGQRLYEQYF | TGTGCCAGCAGCCTGGGACAGCGCTTGTACGAGCAGTACTTC | TRBV6-1 | TRBD1 | - | TRBJ2-7
CASRDRGYEQYF | TGTGCCAGCAGGGACAGGGGCTACGAGCAGTACTTC | TRBV7-9 | TRBD1 | large | TRBJ2-7
CASGSVAPRKTYGYTF | TGTGCCAGCGGGTCAGTTGCCCCGCGAAAGACCTATGGCTACACCTTC | TRBV5-5 | - | - | TRBJ1-2
CASSPGGGTEAFF | TGTGCCAGCAGTCCCGGCGGGGGCACTGAAGCTTTCTTT | TRBV6-5 | - | large | TRBJ1-1
CASSQDLGTGGFYGYTF | TGTGCCAGCAGCCAAGATCTCGGGACAGGGGGTTTCTATGGCTACACCTTC | TRBV4-2 | TRBD1 | - | TRBJ1-2
CASSYTGTVGGEQYF | TGTGCCAGCAGTTATACCGGGACCGTGGGGGGCGAGCAGTACTTC | TRBV2 | - | - | TRBJ2-7
CASSPRGAAYGYTF | TGTGCCAGCAGCCCAAGAGGGGCTGCTTATGGCTACACCTTC | TRBV6-5 | - | - | TRBJ1-2
CASTWTGNLFF | TGTGCCAGCACCTGGACAGGGAATTTGTTTTTT | TRBV2 | TRBD1 | - | TRBJ1-4
CASSLEGGTDTYEQYF | TGTGCCAGCAGCTTGGAAGGAGGGACGGACACCTACGAGCAGTACTTC | TRBV5-5 | - | large | TRBJ2-7
CASSTPSGTGELFF | TGTGCCAGCAGTACCCCTAGTGGGACCGGGGAGCTGTTTTTT | TRBV27 | - | medium-sized | TRBJ2-2
CASSRSWTFTSRANVLTF | TGTGCCAGCTCAAGGAGTTGGACATTTACAAGTCGGGCCAACGTCCTGACTTTC | TRBV18 | - | - | TRBJ2-6
CASSQVRASGTKGAGEQYF | TGTGCCAGCAGCCAAGTTCGGGCTAGCGGGACCAAAGGGGCGGGGGAGCAGTACTTC | TRBV14 | TRBD2 | - | TRBJ2-7
CASSSTSGEAGSGEQYF | TGTGCCAGCAGCTCCACCTCGGGTGAGGCAGGTAGCGGCGAGCAGTACTTC | TRBV7-2 | - | few | TRBJ2-7